Below are 9 T cell receptor beta chains sequenced from a single sample in a study of response to subunit inactivated influenza vaccine. MiXCR, run by TCRdb on the RT-PCR reads, gives a single entry per CDR3 protein. The sample lists 590,000 or so distinct CDR3 sequences; 12% to 15% were seen once. Sequenced here: PBMCs from blood, sampled around 15 days before vaccination. These receptors all stem from a man aged 50 to 59 who received an inactivated influenza vaccine.

V is TRBV25-1 and J is TRBJ2-3; D gene unclear. V was trimmed by 2 bases and J by 2 bases, leaving 5 bases between them. The CDR3 is 13 residues long. From germline, CDR1 is MGHDK and CDR2 SYGVNS. In DNA, the CDR3 is TGTGCCAGCAGTGAAGCCCTCACAGATACGCAGTATTTT. It specifies CASSEALTDTQYF.

This clonotype was seen a handful of times. The chain has TRBV7-9 and TRBJ2-3, with TRBD2 matching 13 bases. Germline loops: CDR1 SEHNR, CDR2 FQNEAQ (reference sequence). This CDR3 has 15 residues. The junction had 5 bases not matched to a gene; V was cut back by 2 bases and J by 9 bases. CDR3 region: CASSLSLAGGETQYF. CDR3 nucleotides: TGTGCCAGCAGCTTATCACTAGCGGGAGGGGAGACGCAGTATTTT.

The chain has TRBV28 and TRBJ1-1, with TRBD1 matching 7 bases. The CDR3 spans 12 residues. Germline CDR1 is MDHEN and CDR2 is SYDVKM. V lost 3 bases, J lost 8 bases, and 3 bases stayed unmatched. The CDR3 protein is CASSFQTGEAFF. CDR3 sequence (DNA): TGTGCCAGCAGTTTCCAGACAGGGGAAGCTTTCTTT.

This clonotype was observed a handful of times. This chain connects TRBV5-6 to TRBJ1-5, with 8 positions matching TRBD1. The CDR3 extends over 14 amino acids. Germline V gives CDR1 SGHDT, CDR2 YYEEEE. The V and J ends lost 4 bases and 5 bases, in that order; junction bases with no gene match: 5. The CDR3: CASSVTGADQPQHF. CDR3 DNA sequence: TGTGCCAGCAGCGTGACAGGGGCGGATCAGCCCCAGCATTTT.

The chain employs TRBV6-7 and TRBJ2-7, with a tentative D call TRBD1 (5 bases). TRBV6-7 is an open reading frame, and its role is uncertain. This CDR3 spans 14 amino acids. The V end was cut by 7 bases, the J end by 1 base, with 14 bases between. The CDR3 protein is CASNTDSQSYEQYF. As DNA, the CDR3 is TGTGCCAGCAATACCGACAGCCAATCCTACGAGCAGTACTTC.

The chain links TRBV2 to TRBJ2-1, with a weak D call TRBD2 (7 bases). V was cut by 10 bases and J by 5 bases, with 15 bases left in between. The CDR3 spans 13 residues. CDR1 and CDR2 from the germline V gene are SNHLY and FYNNEI. The chain's CDR3 is CAILRGANNEQFF. The CDR3, as DNA: TGTGCCATCCTTCGGGGGGCTAACAATGAGCAGTTCTTC.

This clonotype appeared a few times. The rearrangement joins TRBV24-1 to TRBJ1-2, with D possibly matching TRBD1 (6 bases). V gave up 7 bases and J gave up 1 base, with 12 bases separating them. The germline V gene has CDR1 KGHDR and CDR2 SFDVKD. The CDR3 is made up of 14 amino acids. The CDR3 nucleotides are TGTGCCACCAGCAGGGGAGAGGGTAACTATGGCTACACCTTC. Its protein product is CATSRGEGNYGYTF.

V usage is TRBV12-3 or TRBV12-4 and J usage is TRBJ2-7, with D maybe TRBD2 (6 bases). This CDR3 has 14 amino acids. Between the trimmed V and J ends, which lost 7 bases and 2 bases, there was a span of 15 bases. CDR3 sequence (DNA): TGTGCCAGCACCCCCCCGGGAGCGGCCTACGAGCAGTACTTC. Its translation: CASTPPGAAYEQYF.

This chain links TRBV29-1 with TRBJ2-3; D remains ambiguous. Germline CDR1 and CDR2: SQVTM and ANQGSEA. The V end was cut by 4 bases, the J end by 0 bases, with 11 bases between. The CDR3 totals 14 residues. The CDR3 DNA follows: TGCAGCGTTGGTCAACCCTTTAGCACAGATACGCAGTATTTT. This encodes CSVGQPFSTDTQYF.